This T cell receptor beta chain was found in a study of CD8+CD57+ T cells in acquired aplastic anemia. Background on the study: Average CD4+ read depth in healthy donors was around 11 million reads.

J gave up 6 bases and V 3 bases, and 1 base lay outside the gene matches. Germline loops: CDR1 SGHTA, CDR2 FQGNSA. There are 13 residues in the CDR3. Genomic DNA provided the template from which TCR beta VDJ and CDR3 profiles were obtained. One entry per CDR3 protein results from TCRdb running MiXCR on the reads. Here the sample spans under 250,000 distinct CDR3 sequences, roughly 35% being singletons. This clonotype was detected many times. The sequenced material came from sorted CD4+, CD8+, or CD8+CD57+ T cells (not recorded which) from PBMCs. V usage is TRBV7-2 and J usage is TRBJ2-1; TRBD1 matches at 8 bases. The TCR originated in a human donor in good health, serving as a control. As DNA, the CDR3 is TGTGCCAGCAGCTTCACAGGGGGCAATGAGCAGTTCTTC. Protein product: CASSFTGGNEQFF.